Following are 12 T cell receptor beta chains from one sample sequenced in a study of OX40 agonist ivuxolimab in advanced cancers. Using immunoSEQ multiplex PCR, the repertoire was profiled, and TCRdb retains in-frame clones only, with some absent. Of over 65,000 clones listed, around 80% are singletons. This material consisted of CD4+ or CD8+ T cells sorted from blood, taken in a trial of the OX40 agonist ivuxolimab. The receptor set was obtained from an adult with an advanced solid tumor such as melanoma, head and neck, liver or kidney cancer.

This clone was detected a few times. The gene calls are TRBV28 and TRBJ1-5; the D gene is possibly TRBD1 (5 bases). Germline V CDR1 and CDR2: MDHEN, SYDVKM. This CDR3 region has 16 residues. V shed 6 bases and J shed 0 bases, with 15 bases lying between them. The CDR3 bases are TGTGCCAGCAGCCCAATGGACATTTATAGCAATCAGCCCCAGCATTTT. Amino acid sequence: CASSPMDIYSNQPQHF.

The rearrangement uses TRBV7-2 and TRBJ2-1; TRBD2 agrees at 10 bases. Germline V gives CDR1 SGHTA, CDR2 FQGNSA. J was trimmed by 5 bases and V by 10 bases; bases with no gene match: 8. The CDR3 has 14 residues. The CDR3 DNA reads TGTGCCACCGGGAGCGGGGGGGCCCACAATGAGCAGTTCTTC. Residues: CATGSGGAHNEQFF.

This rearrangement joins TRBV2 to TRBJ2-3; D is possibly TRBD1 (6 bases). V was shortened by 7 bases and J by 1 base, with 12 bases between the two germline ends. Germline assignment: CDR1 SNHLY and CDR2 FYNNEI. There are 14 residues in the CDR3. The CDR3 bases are TGTGCCAGCATCTTGGACAGAGGCACAGATACGCAGTATTTT. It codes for CASILDRGTDTQYF. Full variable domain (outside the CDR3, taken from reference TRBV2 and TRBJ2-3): EPEVTQTPSHQVTQMGQEVILRCVPISNHLYFYWYRQILGQKVEFLVSFYNNEISEKSEIFDDQFSVERPDGSNFTLKIRSTKLEDSAMYFCASILDRGTDTQYFGPGTRLTVL.

CDR3 region: CASSPGTELYGYTF. The CDR3, as DNA: TGTGCCAGCAGCCCGGGGACGGAGCTCTATGGCTACACCTTC. The V gene is TRBV7-2, the J gene TRBJ1-2, with D possibly matching TRBD1 (5 bases). The V gene's germline CDR1 is SGHTA and CDR2 FQGNSA. The CDR3 is 14 amino acids. V was cut by 5 bases and J by 4 bases, with 14 bases left in between.

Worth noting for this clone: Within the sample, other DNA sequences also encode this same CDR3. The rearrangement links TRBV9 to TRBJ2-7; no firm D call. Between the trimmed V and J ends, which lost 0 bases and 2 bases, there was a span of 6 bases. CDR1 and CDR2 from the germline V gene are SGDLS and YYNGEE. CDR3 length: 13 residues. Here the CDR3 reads CASSVAPTYEQYF. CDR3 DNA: TGTGCCAGCAGCGTAGCACCGACCTACGAGCAGTACTTC.

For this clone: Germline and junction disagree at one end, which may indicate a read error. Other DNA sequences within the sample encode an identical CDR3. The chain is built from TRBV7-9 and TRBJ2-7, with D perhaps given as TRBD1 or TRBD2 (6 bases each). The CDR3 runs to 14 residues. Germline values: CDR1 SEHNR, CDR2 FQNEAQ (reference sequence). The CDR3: CASSPGGRTYEQYF. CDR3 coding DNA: TGTGCTAGCAGCCCCGGGGGCAGAACCTACGAGCAGTACTTC.

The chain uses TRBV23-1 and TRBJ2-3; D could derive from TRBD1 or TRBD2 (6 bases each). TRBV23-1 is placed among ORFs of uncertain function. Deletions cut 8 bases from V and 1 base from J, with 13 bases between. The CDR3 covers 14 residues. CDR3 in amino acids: CASSGGRCTDTQYF. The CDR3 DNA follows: TGCGCCAGCTCTGGGGGGCGGTGCACAGATACGCAGTATTTT.

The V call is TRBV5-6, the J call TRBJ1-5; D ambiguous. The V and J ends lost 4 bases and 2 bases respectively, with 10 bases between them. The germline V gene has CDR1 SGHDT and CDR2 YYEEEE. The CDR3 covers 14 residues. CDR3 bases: TGTGCCAGCAGCCGCCGGGCGGGCAATCAGCCCCAGCATTTT. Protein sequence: CASSRRAGNQPQHF.

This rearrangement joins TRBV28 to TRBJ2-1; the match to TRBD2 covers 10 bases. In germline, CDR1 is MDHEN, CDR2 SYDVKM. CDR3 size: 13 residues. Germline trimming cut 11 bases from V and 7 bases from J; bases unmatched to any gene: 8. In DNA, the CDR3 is TGTGCCTTAGCGGGGGGTCGTAGGAATGAGCAGTTCTTC. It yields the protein CALAGGRRNEQFF.

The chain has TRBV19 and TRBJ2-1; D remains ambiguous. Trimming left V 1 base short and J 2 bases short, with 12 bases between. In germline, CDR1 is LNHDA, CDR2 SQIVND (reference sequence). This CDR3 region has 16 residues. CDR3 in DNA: TGTGCCAGTAGTATAGGGTTGAACCCTCCCTACAATGAGCAGTTCTTC. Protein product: CASSIGLNPPYNEQFF.

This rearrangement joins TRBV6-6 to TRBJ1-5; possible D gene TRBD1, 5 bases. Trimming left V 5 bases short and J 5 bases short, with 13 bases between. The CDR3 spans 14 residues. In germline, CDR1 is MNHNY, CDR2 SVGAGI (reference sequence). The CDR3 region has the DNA TGTGCCAGCAGTCACCGGGACCCCCATCAGCCCCAGCATTTT. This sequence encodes CASSHRDPHQPQHF.

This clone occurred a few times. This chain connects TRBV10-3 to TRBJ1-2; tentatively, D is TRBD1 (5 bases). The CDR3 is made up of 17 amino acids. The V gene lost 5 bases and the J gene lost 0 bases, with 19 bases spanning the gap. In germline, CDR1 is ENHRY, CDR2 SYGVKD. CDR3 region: CAISKKQAFQANYGYTF. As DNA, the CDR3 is TGTGCCATCAGTAAGAAACAGGCGTTCCAAGCTAACTATGGCTACACCTTC.